Listed below are T cell receptor beta chains from one sample, sequenced in a study of control samples from healthy donors and cancer patients. Libraries were prepared by immunoSEQ multiplex PCR; TCRdb keeps only in-frame clonotypes and omits some of them. The sample consists of about 180,000 clones, more than 90% of them appearing once. The sequencing input was blood. The receptor source for this set is a man aged 30 to 45 in good health. CDR3s leave out the opening cysteine and the closing phenylalanine or tryptophan.

J gene	V gene	CDR3 protein
TRBJ1-6	TRBV5-1	ASSLEPPRPLH
TRBJ2-7	TRBV2	ASSNPGTGGSEQY
TRBJ2-7	TRBV5-1	ASSSSDGYSYEQY
TRBJ1-5	TRBV24-1	ATGTGTGNQPQH
TRBJ1-1	TRBV12-3/TRBV12-4	ASAYRRHTEAF
TRBJ2-7	TRBV7-2	ASSPRPGTYEQY
TRBJ1-4	TRBV15	ATAGTNEKLF
TRBJ2-2	TRBV5-4	ASSPRTGGEELF
TRBJ1-1	TRBV6-5	AATQGERVTEAF
TRBJ1-1	TRBV27	ASSLGGPTEAF
TRBJ1-1	TRBV7-6	ASSLDRGNTEAF
TRBJ2-7	TRBV10-2	ASSESGTSDSYEQY
TRBJ1-1	TRBV3-1/TRBV3-2	ASSPVGPMNTEAF
TRBJ2-5	TRBV2	ASSEAPIPQETQY
TRBJ1-5	TRBV29-1	SVGENSNQPQH
TRBJ1-2	TRBV5-4	ASSLVQGQGYT
TRBJ2-5	TRBV5-1	ASSPSTSGRAEETQY
TRBJ2-2	TRBV2	ASSRQGTGELF
TRBJ1-1	TRBV10-3	AISETPKRQGEAF
TRBJ1-2	TRBV5-1	ASSLRERGYGYT
TRBJ1-2	TRBV5-1	ASSLGVGQGYGYT
TRBJ2-3	TRBV5-1	ASSLGGKTDTQY
TRBJ2-1	TRBV11-3	ASSPGLFSSYNEQF
TRBJ1-5	TRBV5-5	ASSFEGDSNQPQH
TRBJ1-4	TRBV11-2	ASSLEKGGVNEKLF
TRBJ1-1	TRBV5-1	ASSLTGGSTEAF
TRBJ1-5	TRBV18	ASSPLGQGGNQPQH
TRBJ2-5	TRBV7-8	ASSLWRTSGRAEPQETQY
TRBJ1-2	TRBV4-1	ASSLPLGGGYT
TRBJ1-1	TRBV9	ASSVGAGRGPRAF
TRBJ2-1	TRBV4-3	ASSPHPGVVPYNEQF
TRBJ2-7	TRBV7-2	ASSQLAGYEQY
TRBJ1-5	TRBV7-3	ASSPGSYSNQPQH
TRBJ2-4	TRBV15	ATSRGSSGRTDIQY
TRBJ2-2	TRBV6-5	ASSYVISGGTGELF
TRBJ1-4	TRBV30	AWSSPETNEKLF
TRBJ2-7	TRBV5-1	ASSLEGVTEQY
TRBJ2-7	TRBV19	ASSIWLGRRPLEQY
TRBJ1-2	TRBV12-3/TRBV12-4	ASSLGQNYGYT
TRBJ1-4	TRBV20-1	SARREKLF
TRBJ2-7	TRBV6-6	ASSFKDSEQY
TRBJ2-7	TRBV5-8	ASRRDRAYEQY
TRBJ1-2	TRBV19	ASQVLGQARGYGYT
TRBJ2-7	TRBV6-5	ASRSTSYSSYEQY
TRBJ1-1	TRBV30	AWSVEQGWAF
TRBJ1-1	TRBV4-3	ASSPDRGGTEAF
TRBJ2-2	TRBV24-1	ATSAGLDTGELF
TRBJ2-6	TRBV5-1	ASSSYPPGQVMGSGANVLT
TRBJ1-5	TRBV28	ASSPPHRGISNQPQH
TRBJ1-5	TRBV4-3	ASSQELGGVNQPQH
TRBJ2-5	TRBV3-1/TRBV3-2	ASSQAGPQETQY
TRBJ2-3	TRBV6-5	ASTGGFSTDTQY
TRBJ1-6	TRBV15	ATSRNDGSPLH
TRBJ2-6	TRBV5-5	ASTPRAGAGGANVLT
TRBJ1-3	TRBV30	ARDSGNTIY
TRBJ2-5	TRBV27	ASSPRPRSGETQY
TRBJ2-7	TRBV12-3/TRBV12-4	ASSLTPSYEQY